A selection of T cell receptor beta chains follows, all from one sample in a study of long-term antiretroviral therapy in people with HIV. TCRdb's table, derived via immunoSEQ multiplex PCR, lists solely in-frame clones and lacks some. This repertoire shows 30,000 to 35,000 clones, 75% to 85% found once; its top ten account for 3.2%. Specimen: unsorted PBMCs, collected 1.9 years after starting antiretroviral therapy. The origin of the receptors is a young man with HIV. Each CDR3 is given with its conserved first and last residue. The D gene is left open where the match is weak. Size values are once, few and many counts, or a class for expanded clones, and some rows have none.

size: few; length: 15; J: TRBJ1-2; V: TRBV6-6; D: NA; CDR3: CASTKRGVSAYGYTF; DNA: TGTGCCAGCACCAAACGAGGCGTCTCGGCATATGGCTACACCTTC
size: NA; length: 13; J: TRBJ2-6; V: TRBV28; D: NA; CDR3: CASGFRGANVLTF; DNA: TGTGCCAGCGGTTTCCGAGGGGCCAACGTCCTGACTTTC
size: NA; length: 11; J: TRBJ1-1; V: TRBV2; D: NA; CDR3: CASSEEVEAFF; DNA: TGTGCCAGCAGTGAGGAGGTTGAAGCTTTCTTT
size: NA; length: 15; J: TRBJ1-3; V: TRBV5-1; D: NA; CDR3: CASSDRIESGNTIYF; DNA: TGCGCCAGCAGCGACCGGATAGAGTCTGGAAACACCATATATTTT
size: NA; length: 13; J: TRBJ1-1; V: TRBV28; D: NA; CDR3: CASLGEMNTEAFF; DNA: TGTGCCAGCCTTGGGGAGATGAACACTGAAGCTTTCTTT
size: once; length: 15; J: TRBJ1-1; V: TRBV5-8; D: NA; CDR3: CASSPHQQENTEAFF; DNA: TGTGCCAGCAGCCCACACCAACAGGAGAACACTGAAGCTTTCTTT
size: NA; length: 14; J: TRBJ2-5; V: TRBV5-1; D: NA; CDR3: CASSLVSLQETQYF; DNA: TGCGCCAGCAGCTTGGTATCCCTCCAAGAGACCCAGTACTTC
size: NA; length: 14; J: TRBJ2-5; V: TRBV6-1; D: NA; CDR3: CASSDGAGGETQYF; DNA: TGTGCCAGCAGTGATGGGGCAGGAGGAGAGACCCAGTACTTC
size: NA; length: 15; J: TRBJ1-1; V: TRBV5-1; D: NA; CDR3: CASSLVVGMNTEAFF; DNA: TGCGCCAGCAGCTTGGTGGTGGGAATGAACACTGAAGCTTTCTTT
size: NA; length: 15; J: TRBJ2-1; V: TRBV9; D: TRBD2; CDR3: CASSVGVTSFNEQFF; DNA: TGTGCCAGCAGCGTAGGGGTGACTAGCTTCAATGAGCAGTTCTTC
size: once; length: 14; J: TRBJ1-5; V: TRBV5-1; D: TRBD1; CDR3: CASSPQGAGQPQHF; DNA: TGCGCCAGCAGCCCTCAGGGGGCGGGTCAGCCCCAGCATTTT
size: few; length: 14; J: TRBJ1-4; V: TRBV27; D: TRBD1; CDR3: CASSLMDRGEKLFF; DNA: TGTGCCAGCAGTCTAATGGACAGGGGTGAAAAACTGTTTTTT
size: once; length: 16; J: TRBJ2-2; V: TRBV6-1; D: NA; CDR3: CASSEGATVISGELFF; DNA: TGTGCCAGCAGTGAAGGTGCGACAGTCATCTCCGGGGAGCTGTTTTTT
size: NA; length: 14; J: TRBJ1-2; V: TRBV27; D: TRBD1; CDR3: CASSPGTGYDGYTF; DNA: TGTGCCAGCAGCCCCGGGACAGGGTACGACGGCTACACCTTC
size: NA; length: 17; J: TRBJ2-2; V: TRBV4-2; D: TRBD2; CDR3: CASSQHSGGSNTGELFF; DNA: TGTGCCAGCAGCCAACATAGCGGGGGATCGAACACCGGGGAGCTGTTTTTT
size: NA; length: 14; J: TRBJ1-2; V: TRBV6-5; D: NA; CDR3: CASSPIQFPGGYTF; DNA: TGTGCCAGCAGTCCGATTCAGTTCCCTGGTGGCTACACCTTC
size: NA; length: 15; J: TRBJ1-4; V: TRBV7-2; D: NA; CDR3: CASSLRGRGGEKLFF; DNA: TGTGCCAGCAGCCTCAGGGGACGTGGTGGTGAAAAACTGTTTTTT